Reported below is one T cell receptor (beta chain). Its antigen remains unknown. A read error is possible here, since a much larger clone lies one base away. These data belong to a study of T cells in Graves' hyperthyroidism and ophthalmopathy. Patients were excluded because of uncontrolled infection, other autoimmune disease, pregnancy or lactation. In making diagnoses, clinical symptoms, serum thyroxine and TRAb, thyroid ultrasound and orbital computed tomography were all used. Amplified TCR beta CDR3 regions derived from RNA transcripts. Using the HTBI primer set, a first-round RT-PCR was run on the TCR CDR3. MiXCR, run by TCRdb on the multiplex PCR reads, gives a single entry per CDR3 protein. The sample shows 300,000 to 500,000 distinct CDR3 sequences, about 16% of them seen only once. General study results and limits: Most clonotypes that expanded in the thyroid above 0.001 also showed up in blood. It was a median around 6 months before onset that the model predicted ophthalmopathy.

Germline loops: CDR1 KGHSH, CDR2 LQKENI. The CDR3 has 13 residues. Sequencing was done on a sample of blood. The clonotype comes from a woman aged 25-40 years with Graves' hyperthyroidism. The chain recombines TRBV18 with TRBJ2-7; a possible D gene is TRBD1 (6 bases). The CDR3 protein is CASSPSYRERQHF. The CDR3 DNA sequence: TGTGCCAGCTCACCATCATACAGGGAGAGACAGCACTTC. The full variable domain, in which reference TRBV18 and TRBJ2-7 provide the parts outside the CDR3, is NAGVMQNPRHLVRRRGQEARLRCSPMKGHSHVYWYRQLPEEGLKFMVYLQKENIIDESGMPKERFSAEFPKEGPSILRIQQVVRGDSAAYFCASSPSYRERQHFGPGTRLTVT.